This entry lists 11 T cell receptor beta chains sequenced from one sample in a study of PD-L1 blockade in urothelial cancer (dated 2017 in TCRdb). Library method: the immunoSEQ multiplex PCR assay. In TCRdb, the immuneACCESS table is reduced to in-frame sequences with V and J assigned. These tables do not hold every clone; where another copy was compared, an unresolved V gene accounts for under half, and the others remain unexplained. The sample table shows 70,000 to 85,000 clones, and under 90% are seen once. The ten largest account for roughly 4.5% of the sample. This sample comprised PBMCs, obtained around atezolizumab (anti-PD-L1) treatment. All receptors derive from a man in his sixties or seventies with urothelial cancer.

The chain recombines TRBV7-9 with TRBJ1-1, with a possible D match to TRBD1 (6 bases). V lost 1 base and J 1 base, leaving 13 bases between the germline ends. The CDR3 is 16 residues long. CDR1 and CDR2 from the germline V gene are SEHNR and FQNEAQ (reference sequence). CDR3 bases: TGTGCCAGCAGCTTAGTGGCAGGGGCCCGGAACACTGAAGCTTTCTTT. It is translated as CASSLVAGARNTEAFF.

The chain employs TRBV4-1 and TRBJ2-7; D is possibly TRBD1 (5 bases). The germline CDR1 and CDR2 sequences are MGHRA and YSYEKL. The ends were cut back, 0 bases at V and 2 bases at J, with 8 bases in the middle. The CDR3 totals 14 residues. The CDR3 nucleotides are TGCGCCAGCAGCCAAGATTGGGGCCCCTACGAGCAGTACTTC. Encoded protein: CASSQDWGPYEQYF.

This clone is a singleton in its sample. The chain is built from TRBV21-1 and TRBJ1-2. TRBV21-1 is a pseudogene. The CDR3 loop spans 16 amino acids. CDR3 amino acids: CASKTKGGDGNYGYTF. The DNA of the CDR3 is TGTGCCAGCAAGACGAAGGGAGGGGACGGCAACTATGGCTACACCTTC.

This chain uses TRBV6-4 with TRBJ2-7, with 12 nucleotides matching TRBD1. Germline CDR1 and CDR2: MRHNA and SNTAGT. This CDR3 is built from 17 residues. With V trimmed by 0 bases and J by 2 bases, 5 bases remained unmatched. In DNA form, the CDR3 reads TGTGCCAGCAGTGACTCTTCCCGGGACAGGGGGCCCTACGAGCAGTACTTC. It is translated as CASSDSSRDRGPYEQYF.

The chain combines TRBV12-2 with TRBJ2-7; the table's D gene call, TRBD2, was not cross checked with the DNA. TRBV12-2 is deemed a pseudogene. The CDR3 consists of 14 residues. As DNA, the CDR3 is TGTGCAAGTCGCCGAAGCGGGAGTCCCCACGAGCAGTACTTC. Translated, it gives CASRRSGSPHEQYF.

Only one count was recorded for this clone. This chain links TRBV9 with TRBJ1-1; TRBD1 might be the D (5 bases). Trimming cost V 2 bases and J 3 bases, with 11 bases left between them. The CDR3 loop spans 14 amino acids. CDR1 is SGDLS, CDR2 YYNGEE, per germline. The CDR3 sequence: CASSVRGQDTEAFF. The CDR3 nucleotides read TGTGCCAGCAGCGTTAGGGGTCAGGACACTGAAGCTTTCTTT. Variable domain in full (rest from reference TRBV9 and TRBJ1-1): DSGVTQTPKHLITATGQRVTLRCSPRSGDLSVYWYQQSLDQGLQFLIQYYNGEERAKGNILERFSAQQFPDLHSELNLSSLELGDSALYFCASSVRGQDTEAFFGQGTRLTVV.

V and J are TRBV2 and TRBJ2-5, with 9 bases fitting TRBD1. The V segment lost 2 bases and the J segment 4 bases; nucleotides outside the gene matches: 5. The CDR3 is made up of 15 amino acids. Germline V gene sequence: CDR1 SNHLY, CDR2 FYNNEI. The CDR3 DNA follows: TGTGCCAGCAGTGAATACACAGGGGGCGCAGAGACCCAGTACTTC. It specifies CASSEYTGGAETQYF. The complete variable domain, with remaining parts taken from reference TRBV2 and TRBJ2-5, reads EPEVTQTPSHQVTQMGQEVILRCVPISNHLYFYWYRQILGQKVEFLVSFYNNEISEKSEIFDDQFSVERPDGSNFTLKIRSTKLEDSAMYFCASSEYTGGAETQYFGPGTRLLVL.

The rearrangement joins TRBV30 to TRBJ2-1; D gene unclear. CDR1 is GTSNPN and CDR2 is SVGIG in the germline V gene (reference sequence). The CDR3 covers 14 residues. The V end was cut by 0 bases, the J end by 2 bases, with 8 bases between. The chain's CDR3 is CAWSVREPYNEQFF. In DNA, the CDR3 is TGTGCCTGGAGTGTACGCGAGCCCTACAATGAGCAGTTCTTC.

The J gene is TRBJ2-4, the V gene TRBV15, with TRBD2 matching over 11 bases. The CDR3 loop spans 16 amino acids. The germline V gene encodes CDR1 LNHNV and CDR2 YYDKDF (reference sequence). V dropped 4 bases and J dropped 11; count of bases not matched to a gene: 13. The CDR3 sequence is CATSTRLAGGRAFQYF. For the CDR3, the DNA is TGTGCCACCAGCACAAGATTAGCGGGAGGGAGGGCTTTTCAGTACTTC.

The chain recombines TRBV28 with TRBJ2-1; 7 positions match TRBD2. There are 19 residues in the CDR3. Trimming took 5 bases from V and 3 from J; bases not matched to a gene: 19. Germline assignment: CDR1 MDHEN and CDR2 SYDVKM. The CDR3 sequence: CASSSRLGSRGRDYNEQFF. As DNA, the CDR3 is TGTGCCAGCAGTAGCCGGCTGGGCTCCCGGGGGAGGGACTACAATGAGCAGTTCTTC.

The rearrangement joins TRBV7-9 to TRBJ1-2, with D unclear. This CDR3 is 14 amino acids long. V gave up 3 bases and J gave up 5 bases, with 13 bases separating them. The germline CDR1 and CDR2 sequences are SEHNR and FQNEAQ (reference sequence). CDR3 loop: CASSLGDGPYGYTF. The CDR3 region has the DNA TGTGCCAGCAGCTTGGGAGACGGACCTTATGGCTACACCTTC.